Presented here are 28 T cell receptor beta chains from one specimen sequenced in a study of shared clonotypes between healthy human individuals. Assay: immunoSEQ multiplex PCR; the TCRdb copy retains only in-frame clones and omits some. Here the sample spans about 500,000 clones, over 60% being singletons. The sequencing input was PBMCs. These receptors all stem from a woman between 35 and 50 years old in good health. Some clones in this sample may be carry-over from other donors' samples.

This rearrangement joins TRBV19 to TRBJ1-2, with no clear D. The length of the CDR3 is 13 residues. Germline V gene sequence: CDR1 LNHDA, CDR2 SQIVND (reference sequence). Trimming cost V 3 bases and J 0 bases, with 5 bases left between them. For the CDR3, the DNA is TGTGCCAGTAGTATGCTATCTAACTATGGCTACACCTTC. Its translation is CASSMLSNYGYTF.

CDR3 amino acids: CASSLGLQWDGYTF. CDR3 coding DNA: TGTGCCAGCAGTTTAGGTTTACAGTGGGATGGCTACACCTTC. The chain uses TRBV28 and TRBJ1-2; D not resolved. This CDR3 contains 14 residues. V shed 2 bases and J shed 6 bases, with 13 bases lying between them. Germline CDR1 and CDR2: MDHEN and SYDVKM.

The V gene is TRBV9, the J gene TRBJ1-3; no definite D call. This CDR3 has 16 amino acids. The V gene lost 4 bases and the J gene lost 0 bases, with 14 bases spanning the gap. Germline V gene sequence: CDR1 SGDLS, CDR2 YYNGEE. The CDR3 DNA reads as TGTGCCAGCAGCCCAATCCCCAGCAGCTCTGGAAACACCATATATTTT. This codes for CASSPIPSSSGNTIYF.

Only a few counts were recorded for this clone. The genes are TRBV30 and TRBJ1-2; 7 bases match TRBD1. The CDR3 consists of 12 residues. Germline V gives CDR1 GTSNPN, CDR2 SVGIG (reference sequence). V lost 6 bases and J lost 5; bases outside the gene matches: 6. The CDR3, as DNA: TGTGCCTGTACAGGGACAGAGTATGGCTACACCTTC. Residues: CACTGTEYGYTF.

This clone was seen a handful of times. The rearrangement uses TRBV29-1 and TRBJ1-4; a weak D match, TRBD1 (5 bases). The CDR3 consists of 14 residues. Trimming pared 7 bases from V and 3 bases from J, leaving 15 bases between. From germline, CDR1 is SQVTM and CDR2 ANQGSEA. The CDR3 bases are TGCAGCGCTCGACTCCAGGGCCCTAATGAAAAACTGTTTTTT. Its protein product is CSARLQGPNEKLFF.

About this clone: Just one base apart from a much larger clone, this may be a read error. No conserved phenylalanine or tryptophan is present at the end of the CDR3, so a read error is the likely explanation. The CDR3 DNA reads TGTGCCTGGAGTGCGGGGGGCGGCAATCAGCCCCAGCATCTT. Translating it yields CAWSAGGGNQPQHL. The J gene is TRBJ1-5, the V gene TRBV30; D may be TRBD1 (6 bases). This CDR3 region has 14 residues. V was shortened by 1 base and J by 2 bases, with 9 bases between the two germline ends. Germline V lookup: CDR1 GTSNPN, CDR2 SVGIG (reference sequence).

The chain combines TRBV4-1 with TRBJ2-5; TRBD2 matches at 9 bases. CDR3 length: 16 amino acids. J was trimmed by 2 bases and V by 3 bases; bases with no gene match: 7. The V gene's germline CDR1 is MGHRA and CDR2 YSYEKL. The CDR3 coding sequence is TGCGCCAGCAGCCAGGGGACTAGCACCTTACAAGAGACCCAGTACTTC. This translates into CASSQGTSTLQETQYF.

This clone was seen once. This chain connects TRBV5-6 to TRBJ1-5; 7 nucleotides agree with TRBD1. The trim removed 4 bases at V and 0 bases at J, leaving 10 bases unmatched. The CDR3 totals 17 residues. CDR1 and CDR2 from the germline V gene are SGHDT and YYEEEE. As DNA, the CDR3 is TGTGCCAGCAGCCAGGGGGGAAAAAGATATAGCAATCAGCCCCAGCATTTT. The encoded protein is CASSQGGKRYSNQPQHF.

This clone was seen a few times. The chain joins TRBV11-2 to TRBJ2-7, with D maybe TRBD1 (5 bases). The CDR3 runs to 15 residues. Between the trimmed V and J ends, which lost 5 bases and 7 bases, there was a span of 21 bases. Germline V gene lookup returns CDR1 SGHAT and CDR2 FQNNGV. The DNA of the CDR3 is TGTGCCAGCAGCAACATTCCTGGGGCGTTGGGAGAGCAGTACTTC. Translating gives CASSNIPGALGEQYF.

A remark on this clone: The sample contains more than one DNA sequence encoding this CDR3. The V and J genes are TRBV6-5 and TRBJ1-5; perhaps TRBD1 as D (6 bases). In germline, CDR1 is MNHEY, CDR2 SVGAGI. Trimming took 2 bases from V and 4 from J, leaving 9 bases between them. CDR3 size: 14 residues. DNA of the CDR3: TGTGCCAGCAGTTACCGCAGGGGTAATCAGCCCCAGCATTTT. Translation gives CASSYRRGNQPQHF.

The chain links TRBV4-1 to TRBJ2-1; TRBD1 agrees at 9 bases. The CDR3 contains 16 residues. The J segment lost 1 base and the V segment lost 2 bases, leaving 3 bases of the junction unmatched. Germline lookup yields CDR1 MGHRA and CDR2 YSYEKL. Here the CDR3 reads CASSQLGTGSYNEQFF. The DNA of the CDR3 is TGCGCCAGCAGCCAATTAGGGACAGGGTCCTACAATGAGCAGTTCTTC.

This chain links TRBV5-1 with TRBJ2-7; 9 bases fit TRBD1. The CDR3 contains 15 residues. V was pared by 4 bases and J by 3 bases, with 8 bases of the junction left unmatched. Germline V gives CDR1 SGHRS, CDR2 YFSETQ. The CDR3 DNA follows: TGCGCCAGCAGCACGGGACAGGGAGGCAACTACGAGCAGTACTTC. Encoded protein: CASSTGQGGNYEQYF. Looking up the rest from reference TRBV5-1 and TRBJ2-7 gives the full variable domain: KAGVTQTPRYLIKTRGQQVTLSCSPISGHRSVSWYQQTPGQGLQFLFEYFSETQRNKGNFPGRFSGRQFSNSRSEMNVSTLELGDSALYLCASSTGQGGNYEQYFGPGTRLTVT.

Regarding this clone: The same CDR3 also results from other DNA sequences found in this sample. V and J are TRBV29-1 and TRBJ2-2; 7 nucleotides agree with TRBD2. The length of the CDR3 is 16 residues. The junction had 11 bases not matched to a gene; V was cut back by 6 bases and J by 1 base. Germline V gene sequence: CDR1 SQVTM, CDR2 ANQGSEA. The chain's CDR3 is CSVDGGEGENTGELFF. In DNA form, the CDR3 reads TGCAGCGTCGATGGGGGGGAAGGTGAGAACACCGGGGAGCTGTTTTTT.

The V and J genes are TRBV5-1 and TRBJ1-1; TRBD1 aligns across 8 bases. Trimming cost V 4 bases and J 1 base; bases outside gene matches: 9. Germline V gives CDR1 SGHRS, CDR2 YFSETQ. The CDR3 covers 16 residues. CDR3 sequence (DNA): TGCGCCAGCAGCGTGAACTCCGGGACAGGGAACACTGAAGCTTTCTTT. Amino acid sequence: CASSVNSGTGNTEAFF.

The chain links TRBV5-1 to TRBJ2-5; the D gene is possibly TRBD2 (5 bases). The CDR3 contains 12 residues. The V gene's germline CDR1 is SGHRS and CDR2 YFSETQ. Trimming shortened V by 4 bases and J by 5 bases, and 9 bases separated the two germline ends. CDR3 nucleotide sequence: TGCGCCAGCAGCCGTTCGGGGGAGACCCAGTACTTC. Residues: CASSRSGETQYF.

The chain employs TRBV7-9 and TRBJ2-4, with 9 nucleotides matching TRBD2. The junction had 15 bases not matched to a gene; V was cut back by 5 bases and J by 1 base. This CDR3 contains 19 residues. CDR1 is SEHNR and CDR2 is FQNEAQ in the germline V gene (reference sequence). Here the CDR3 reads CASSPTPLGSGSAKNIQYF. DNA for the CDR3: TGTGCCAGCAGCCCAACGCCCTTAGGTAGCGGGAGTGCCAAAAACATTCAGTACTTC.

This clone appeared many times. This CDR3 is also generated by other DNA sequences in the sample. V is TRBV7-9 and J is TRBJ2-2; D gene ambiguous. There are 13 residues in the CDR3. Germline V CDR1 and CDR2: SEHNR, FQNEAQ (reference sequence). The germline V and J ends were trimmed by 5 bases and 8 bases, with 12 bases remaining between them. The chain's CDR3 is CASSPHTIGELFF. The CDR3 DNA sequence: TGTGCCAGCAGCCCTCATACAATAGGGGAGCTGTTTTTT.

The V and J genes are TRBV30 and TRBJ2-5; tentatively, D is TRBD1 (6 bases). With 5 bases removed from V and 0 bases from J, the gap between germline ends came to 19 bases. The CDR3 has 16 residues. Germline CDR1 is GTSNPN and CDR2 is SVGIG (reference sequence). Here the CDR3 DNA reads TGTGCCTGGGGCCGAGGACAGACTGGCTACCAAGAGACCCAGTACTTC. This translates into CAWGRGQTGYQETQYF.

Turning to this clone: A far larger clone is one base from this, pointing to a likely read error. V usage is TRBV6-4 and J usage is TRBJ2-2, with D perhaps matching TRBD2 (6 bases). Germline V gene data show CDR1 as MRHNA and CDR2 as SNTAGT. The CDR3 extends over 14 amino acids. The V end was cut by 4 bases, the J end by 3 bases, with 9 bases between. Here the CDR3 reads CASSAGVDTGELFF. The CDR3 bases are TGTGCCAGCAGTGCGGGGGTCGACACCGGGGAGCTGTTTTTT.

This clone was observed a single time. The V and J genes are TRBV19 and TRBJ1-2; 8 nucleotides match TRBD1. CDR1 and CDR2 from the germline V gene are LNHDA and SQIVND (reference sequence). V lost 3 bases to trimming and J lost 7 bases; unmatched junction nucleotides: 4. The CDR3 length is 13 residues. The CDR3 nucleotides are TGTGCCAGTAGTATCGGACAGGGTGCTGGCTACACCTTC. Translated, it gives CASSIGQGAGYTF.

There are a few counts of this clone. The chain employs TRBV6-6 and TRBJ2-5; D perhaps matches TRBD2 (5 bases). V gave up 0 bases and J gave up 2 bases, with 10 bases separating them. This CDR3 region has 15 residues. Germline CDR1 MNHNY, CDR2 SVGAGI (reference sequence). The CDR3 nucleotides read TGTGCCAGCAGTTACTCGGAGGCAGGACAAGAGACCCAGTACTTC. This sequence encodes CASSYSEAGQETQYF.

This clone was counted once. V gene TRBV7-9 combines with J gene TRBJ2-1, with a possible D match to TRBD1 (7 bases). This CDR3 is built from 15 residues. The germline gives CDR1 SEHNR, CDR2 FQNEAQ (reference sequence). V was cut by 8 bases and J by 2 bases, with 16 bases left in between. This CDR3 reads CASGGIGQAYNEQFF. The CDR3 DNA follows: TGTGCCAGCGGCGGGATTGGACAGGCCTACAATGAGCAGTTCTTC.

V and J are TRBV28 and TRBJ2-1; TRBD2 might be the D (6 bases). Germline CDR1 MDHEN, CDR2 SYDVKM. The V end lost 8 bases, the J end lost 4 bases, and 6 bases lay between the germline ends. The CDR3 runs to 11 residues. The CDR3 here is CASLAYNEQFF. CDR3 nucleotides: TGTGCCAGCCTAGCGTACAATGAGCAGTTCTTC.

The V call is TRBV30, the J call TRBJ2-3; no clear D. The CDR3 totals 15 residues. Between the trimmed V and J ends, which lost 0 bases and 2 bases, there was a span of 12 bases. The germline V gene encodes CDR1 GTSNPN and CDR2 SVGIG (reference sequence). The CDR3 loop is CAWSVRAEFTDTQYF. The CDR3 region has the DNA TGTGCCTGGAGTGTACGAGCAGAATTCACAGATACGCAGTATTTT.

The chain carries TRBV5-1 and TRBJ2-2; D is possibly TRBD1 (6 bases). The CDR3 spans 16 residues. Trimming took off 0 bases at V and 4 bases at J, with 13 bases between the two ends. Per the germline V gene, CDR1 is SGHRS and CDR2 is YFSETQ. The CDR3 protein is CASSLVQGLVTGELFF. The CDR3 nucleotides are TGCGCCAGCAGCTTGGTTCAGGGGCTGGTCACCGGGGAGCTGTTTTTT. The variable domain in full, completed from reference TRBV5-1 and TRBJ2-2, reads KAGVTQTPRYLIKTRGQQVTLSCSPISGHRSVSWYQQTPGQGLQFLFEYFSETQRNKGNFPGRFSGRQFSNSRSEMNVSTLELGDSALYLCASSLVQGLVTGELFFGEGSRLTVL.

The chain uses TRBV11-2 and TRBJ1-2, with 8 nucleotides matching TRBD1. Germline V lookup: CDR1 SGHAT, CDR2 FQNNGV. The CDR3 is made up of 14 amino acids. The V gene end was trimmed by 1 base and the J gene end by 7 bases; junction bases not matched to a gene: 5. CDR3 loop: CASSLAQGAGGYTF. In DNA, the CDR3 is TGTGCCAGCAGCTTAGCTCAGGGGGCGGGTGGCTACACCTTC.

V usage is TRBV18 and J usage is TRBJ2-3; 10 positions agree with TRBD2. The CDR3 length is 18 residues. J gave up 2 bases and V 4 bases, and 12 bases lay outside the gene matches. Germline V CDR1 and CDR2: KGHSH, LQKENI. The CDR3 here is CASSLTKAGGPYTDTQYF. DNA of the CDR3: TGTGCCAGCTCACTAACTAAAGCGGGAGGGCCCTACACAGATACGCAGTATTTT.

The CDR3: CAWSVGHNEQFF. The CDR3 DNA reads TGTGCCTGGAGTGTCGGCCACAATGAGCAGTTCTTC. This chain uses TRBV30 with TRBJ2-1; no clear D gene. The V end lost 0 bases, the J end lost 5 bases, and 5 bases lay between the germline ends. This CDR3 is 12 amino acids long. The germline gives CDR1 GTSNPN, CDR2 SVGIG (reference sequence).